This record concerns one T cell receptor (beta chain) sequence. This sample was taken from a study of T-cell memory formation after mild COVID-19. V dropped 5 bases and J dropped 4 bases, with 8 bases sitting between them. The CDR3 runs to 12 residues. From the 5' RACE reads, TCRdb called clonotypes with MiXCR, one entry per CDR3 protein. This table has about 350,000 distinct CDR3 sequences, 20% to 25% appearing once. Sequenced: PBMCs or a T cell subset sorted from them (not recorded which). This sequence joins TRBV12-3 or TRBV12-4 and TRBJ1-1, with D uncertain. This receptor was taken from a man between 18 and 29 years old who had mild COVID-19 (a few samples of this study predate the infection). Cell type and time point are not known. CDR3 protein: CASSNPATEAFF. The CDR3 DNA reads TGTGCCAGCAGTAACCCGGCCACTGAAGCTTTCTTT.